This record covers a single T cell receptor beta chain. There are 14 residues in the CDR3. The V and J ends lost 4 bases and 7 bases respectively, with 13 bases between them. Per the germline V gene, CDR1 is LGHNA and CDR2 is YNFKEQ. This entry comes from a study of control samples from healthy donors and cancer patients. Some clones are missing from TCRdb's copy, which holds only in-frame ones; the method was immunoSEQ multiplex PCR. The table includes some 140,000 clones, about 85% detected once. The receptor comes from a woman younger than 45 in good health. The V gene is TRBV4-2, the J gene TRBJ1-4; weak D call: TRBD1 (6 bases). Material for sequencing was blood. In DNA form, the CDR3 reads TGTGCCAGCAGCCCCGCGGGGGGGGCTGAAAAACTGTTTTTT. Amino acids: CASSPAGGAEKLFF.